This T cell receptor beta chain was identified during a study of shared T cell receptors in the human thymus. Assay used: immunoSEQ multiplex PCR; TCRdb lists only in-frame clones, some missing. Of more than 550,000 clones listed, roughly 85% are singletons. Germline V gives CDR1 MDHEN, CDR2 SYDVKM. Trimming pared 6 bases from V and 7 bases from J, leaving 9 bases between. The CDR3 length is 11 residues. The same sample was also used in a study of human thymus T cells. That source reports: Serving as donors were healthy Finnish infants, each of whom was having open corrective surgery for congenital heart defects. Thymic tissue was derived from resections collected during corrective heart surgery. Apparent bias marked the V and J gene usage of thymic and blood repertoires. Thymic repertoires overlap heavily among unrelated individuals, related research has reported.

The sample consisted of thymocytes. This TCR derives from a girl less than two years old with a congenital heart defect. This chain links TRBV28 with TRBJ1-2; D unclear. Here the CDR3 reads CASRGRSGYTF. The DNA for the CDR3 is TGTGCCAGCAGAGGGAGGTCTGGCTACACCTTC.